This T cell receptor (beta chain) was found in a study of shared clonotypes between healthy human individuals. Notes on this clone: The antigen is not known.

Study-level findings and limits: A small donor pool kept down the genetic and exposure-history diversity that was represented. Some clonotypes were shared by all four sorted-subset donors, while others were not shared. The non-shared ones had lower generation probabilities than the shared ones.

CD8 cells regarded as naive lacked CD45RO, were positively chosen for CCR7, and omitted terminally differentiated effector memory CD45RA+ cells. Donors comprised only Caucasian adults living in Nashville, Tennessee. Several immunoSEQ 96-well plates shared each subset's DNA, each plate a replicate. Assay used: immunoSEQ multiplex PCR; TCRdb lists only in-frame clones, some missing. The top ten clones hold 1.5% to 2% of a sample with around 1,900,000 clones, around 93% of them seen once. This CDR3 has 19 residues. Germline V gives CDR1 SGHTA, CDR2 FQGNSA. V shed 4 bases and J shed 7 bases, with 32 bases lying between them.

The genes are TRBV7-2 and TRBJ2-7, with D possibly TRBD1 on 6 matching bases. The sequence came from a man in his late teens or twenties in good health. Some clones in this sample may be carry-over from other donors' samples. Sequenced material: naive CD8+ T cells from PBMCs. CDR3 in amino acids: CASSSGDQTGFDWAWEQYF. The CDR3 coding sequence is TGTGCCAGCAGCTCCGGAGATCAAACAGGGTTCGATTGGGCCTGGGAGCAGTACTTC. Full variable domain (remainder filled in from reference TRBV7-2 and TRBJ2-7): GAGVSQSPSNKVTEKGKDVELRCDPISGHTALYWYRQSLGQGLEFLIYFQGNSAPDKSGLPSDRFSAERTGGSVSTLTIQRTQQEDSAVYLCASSSGDQTGFDWAWEQYFGPGTRLTVT.